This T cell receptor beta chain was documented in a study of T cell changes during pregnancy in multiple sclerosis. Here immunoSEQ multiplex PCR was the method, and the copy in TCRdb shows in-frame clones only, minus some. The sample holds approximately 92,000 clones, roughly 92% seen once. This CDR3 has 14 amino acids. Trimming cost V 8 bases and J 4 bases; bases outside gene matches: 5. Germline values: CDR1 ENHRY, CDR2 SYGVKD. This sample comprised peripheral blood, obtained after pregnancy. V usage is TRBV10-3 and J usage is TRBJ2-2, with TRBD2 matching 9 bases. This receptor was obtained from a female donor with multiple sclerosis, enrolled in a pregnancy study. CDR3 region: CAILSGRSTGELFF. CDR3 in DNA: TGTGCCATCCTTAGCGGGAGAAGCACCGGGGAGCTGTTTTTT.